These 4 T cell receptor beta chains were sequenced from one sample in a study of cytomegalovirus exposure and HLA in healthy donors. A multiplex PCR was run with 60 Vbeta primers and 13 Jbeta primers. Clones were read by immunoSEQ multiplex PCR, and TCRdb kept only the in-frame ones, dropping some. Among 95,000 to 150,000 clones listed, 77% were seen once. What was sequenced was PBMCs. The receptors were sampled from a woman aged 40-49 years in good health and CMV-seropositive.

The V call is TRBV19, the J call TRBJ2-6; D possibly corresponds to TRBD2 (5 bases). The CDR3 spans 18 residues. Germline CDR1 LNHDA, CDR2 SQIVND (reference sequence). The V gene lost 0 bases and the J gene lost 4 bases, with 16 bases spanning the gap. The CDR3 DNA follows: TGTGCCAGTAGTATAGATCCCGGAGGTACCGTGGGGGCCAACGTCCTGACTTTC. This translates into CASSIDPGGTVGANVLTF.

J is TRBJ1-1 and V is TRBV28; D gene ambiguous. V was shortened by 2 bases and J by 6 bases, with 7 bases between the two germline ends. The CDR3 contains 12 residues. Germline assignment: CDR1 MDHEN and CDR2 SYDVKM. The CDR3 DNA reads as TGTGCCAGCAGTTTAAGCCCCGCTGAAGCTTTCTTT. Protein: CASSLSPAEAFF.

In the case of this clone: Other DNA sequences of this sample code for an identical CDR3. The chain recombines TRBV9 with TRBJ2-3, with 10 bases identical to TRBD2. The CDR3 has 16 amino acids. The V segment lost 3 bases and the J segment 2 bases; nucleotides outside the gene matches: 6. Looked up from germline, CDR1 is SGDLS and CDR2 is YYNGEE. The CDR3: CASSALAGDNTDTQYF. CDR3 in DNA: TGTGCCAGCAGCGCCCTAGCGGGAGATAACACAGATACGCAGTATTTT.

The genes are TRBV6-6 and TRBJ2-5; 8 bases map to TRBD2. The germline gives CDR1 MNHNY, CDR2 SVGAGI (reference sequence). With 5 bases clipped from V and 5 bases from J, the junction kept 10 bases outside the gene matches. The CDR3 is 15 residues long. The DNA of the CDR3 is TGTGCCAGCAGTCGCTGGTCGGGAGGGGGGGAGACCCAGTACTTC. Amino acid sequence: CASSRWSGGGETQYF.